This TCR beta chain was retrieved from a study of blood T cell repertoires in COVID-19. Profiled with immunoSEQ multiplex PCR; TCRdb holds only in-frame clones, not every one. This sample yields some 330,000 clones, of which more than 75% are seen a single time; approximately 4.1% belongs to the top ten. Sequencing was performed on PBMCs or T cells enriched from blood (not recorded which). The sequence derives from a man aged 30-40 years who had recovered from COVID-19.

The CDR3 DNA follows: TGTGCCAGCAGTCCGGACAGTTTAAATCAGCCCCAGCATTTT. It yields the protein CASSPDSLNQPQHF. The genes are TRBV28 and TRBJ1-5, with D tentatively TRBD1 (6 bases). The CDR3 runs to 14 residues. Trimming removed 5 bases at V and 4 bases at J, with 12 bases between. CDR1 MDHEN and CDR2 SYDVKM come from the germline V gene. The full variable domain, its missing parts supplied by reference TRBV28 and TRBJ1-5, is DVKVTQSSRYLVKRTGEKVFLECVQDMDHENMFWYRQDPGLGLRLIYFSYDVKMKEKGDIPEGYSVSREKKERFSLILESASTNQTSMYLCASSPDSLNQPQHFGDGTRLSIL.